This T cell receptor (beta chain) derives from a study of tumour-infiltrating T cells in Burkitt lymphoma (dated by TCRdb to 2018 to 2021). Looking at the study overall: All epidemiological subtypes of Burkitt lymphoma were represented among the 82 patients who made up the cohort. TCR repertoire data were compared against clinical outcome, and productive clonality predicted overall survival and progression-free survival independently of established prognostic factors such as age at diagnosis.

Receptors were amplified or captured by the immunoSEQ multiplex PCR assay. TCRdb carries this immuneACCESS record with in-frame sequences only. Its versions omit some clonotypes, under half of them owing to an unresolved V gene in the studies checked, with the rest unexplained. The sample yields 46,000 or so clones; around 31% were counted once. The ten largest clones take up approximately 2.6% of the sample. The CDR1 and CDR2 encoded by the germline V gene are MGHRA and YSYEKL. The junction carries 12 bases between V and J, which are trimmed by 2 bases and 2 bases respectively. Including the terminal cysteine and phenylalanine, the CDR3 comprises 15 residues. Of all the DNA, just the CDR3 is kept, 45 bases in frame from base 1. The paper's findings and limits, for the study overall: Several public clonotypes shared across numerous Burkitt lymphoma patients were found, and shared tumour neoantigen selection absent from diffuse large B-cell lymphoma was thereby suggested.

Of note for this clone: Its antigen is still unknown. Base qualities are not provided; no much larger clone lies one nucleotide away.

Sample: tumor tissue. The chain was built from TRBV4-1 and TRBJ1-2, with no confidently assigned D gene. The receptor comes from a human donor with Burkitt lymphoma. The CDR3 protein is CASSQLVRLNYGYTF. The nucleotide sequence reads as follows: TGCGCCAGCAGCCAATTAGTCCGATTGAACTATGGCTACACCTTC.